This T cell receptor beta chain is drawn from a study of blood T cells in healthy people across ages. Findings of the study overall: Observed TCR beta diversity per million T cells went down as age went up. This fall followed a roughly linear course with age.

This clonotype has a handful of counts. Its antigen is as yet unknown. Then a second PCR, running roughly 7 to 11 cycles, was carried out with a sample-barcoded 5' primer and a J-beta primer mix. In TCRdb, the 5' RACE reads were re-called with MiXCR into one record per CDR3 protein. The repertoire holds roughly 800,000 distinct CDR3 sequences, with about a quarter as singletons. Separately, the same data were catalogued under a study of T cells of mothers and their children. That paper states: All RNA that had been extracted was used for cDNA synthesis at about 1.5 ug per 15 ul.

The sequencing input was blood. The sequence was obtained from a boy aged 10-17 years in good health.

The CDR3 nucleotides read TGTGCCAGCAGCTTAAGGGGCGGGGGGGCCCACGAGCAGTACTTC. Protein sequence: CASSLRGGGAHEQYF. The chain recombines TRBV11-2 with TRBJ2-7, with 9 bases identical to TRBD2. The V gene end was trimmed by 2 bases and the J gene end by 5 bases; junction bases not matched to a gene: 7. Germline V CDR1 and CDR2: SGHAT, FQNNGV. CDR3 length equals 15 residues.